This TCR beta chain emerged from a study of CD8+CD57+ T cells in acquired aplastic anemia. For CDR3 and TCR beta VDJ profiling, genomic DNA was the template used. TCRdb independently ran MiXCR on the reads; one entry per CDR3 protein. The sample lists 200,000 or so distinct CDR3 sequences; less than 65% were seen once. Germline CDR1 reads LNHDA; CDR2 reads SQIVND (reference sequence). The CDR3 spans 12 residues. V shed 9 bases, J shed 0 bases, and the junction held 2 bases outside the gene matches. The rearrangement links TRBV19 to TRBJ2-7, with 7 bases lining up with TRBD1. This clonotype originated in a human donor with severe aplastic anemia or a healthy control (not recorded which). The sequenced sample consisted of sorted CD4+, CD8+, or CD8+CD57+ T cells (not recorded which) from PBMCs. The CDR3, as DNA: TGTGCCAGCGGGACAGCCTCCTACGAGCAGTACTTC. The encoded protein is CASGTASYEQYF.